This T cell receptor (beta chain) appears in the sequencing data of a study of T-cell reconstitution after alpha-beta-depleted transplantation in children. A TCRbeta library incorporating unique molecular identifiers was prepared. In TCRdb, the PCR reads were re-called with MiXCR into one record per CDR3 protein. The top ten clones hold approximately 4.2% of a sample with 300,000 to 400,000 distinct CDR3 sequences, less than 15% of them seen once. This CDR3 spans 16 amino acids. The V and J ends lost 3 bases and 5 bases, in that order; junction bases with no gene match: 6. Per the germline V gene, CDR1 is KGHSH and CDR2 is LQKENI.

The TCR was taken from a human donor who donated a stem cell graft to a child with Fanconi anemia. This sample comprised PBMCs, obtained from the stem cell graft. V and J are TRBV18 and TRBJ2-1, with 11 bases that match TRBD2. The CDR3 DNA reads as TGTGCCAGCTCACCCTGGTCTAGCGGGGGGAACAATGAGCAGTTCTTC. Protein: CASSPWSSGGNNEQFF.